These 4 T cell receptor beta chains came from one sample sequenced in a study of T cell responses to AZD1222 COVID-19 vaccine. The data were produced by immunoSEQ multiplex PCR, yet TCRdb's version contains in-frame clones alone and is incomplete. The sample carries 130,000 or so clones, about 91% recorded once. The sample in question was peripheral blood, obtained on day 0 of AZD1222 vaccination. The origin of the receptors is an adult in good health.

This clone was detected once. The chain joins TRBV5-1 to TRBJ1-1, with no clear D. The V end was cut by 3 bases, the J end by 1 base, with 10 bases between. The CDR3 spans 14 residues. CDR1 and CDR2 (germline): SGHRS, YFSETQ. The CDR3 loop is CASSSDGENTEAFF. The DNA of the CDR3 is TGCGCCAGCAGCTCGGACGGGGAGAACACTGAAGCTTTCTTT.

V is TRBV27 and J is TRBJ2-7; weak D call: TRBD1 (5 bases). This CDR3 contains 15 residues. Germline CDR1 and CDR2: MNHEY and SMNVEV (reference sequence). Trimming left V 4 bases short and J 6 bases short, with 19 bases between. The CDR3 DNA follows: TGTGCCAGCAGTTCTCAGGGTTTCGGGCAACTCGAGCAGTACTTC. Encoded protein: CASSSQGFGQLEQYF.

The V and J genes are TRBV7-8 and TRBJ2-7; D possibly uses TRBD1 or TRBD2 (5 bases each). Germline loops: CDR1 SGHVS, CDR2 FQNEAQ. The CDR3 spans 15 residues. V lost 4 bases to trimming and J lost 4 bases, with 17 bases between them. The CDR3 spells CASSSSGTALYEQYF. The CDR3 region has the DNA TGTGCCAGCAGCTCTTCCGGGACGGCATTATACGAGCAGTACTTC. Combining the CDR3 with reference TRBV7-8 and TRBJ2-7 gives the whole variable domain GAGVSQSPRYKVAKRGQDVALRCDPISGHVSLFWYQQALGQGPEFLTYFQNEAQLDKSGLPSDRFFAERPEGSVSTLKIQRTQQEDSAVYLCASSSSGTALYEQYFGPGTRLTVT.

V is TRBV7-9 and J is TRBJ1-1; maybe TRBD1 (6 bases). The V and J ends lost 6 bases and 1 base respectively, with 9 bases between them. This CDR3 has 13 residues. The V gene's germline CDR1 is SEHNR and CDR2 FQNEAQ (reference sequence). The CDR3 sequence: CASRKGQNTEAFF. CDR3 in DNA: TGTGCCAGCAGAAAGGGACAGAACACTGAAGCTTTCTTT.